Below, 12 T cell receptor beta chains from the same sample are listed, as sequenced in a study of CD8+ T cells in alopecia areata. Investigators isolated RNA and reverse transcribed it into cDNA to act as the sequencing template. The protocol was immunoSEQ multiplex PCR, while the TCRdb copy is restricted to in-frame clones and leaves out a portion. The sample records about 150,000 clones, over 70% being singletons. The material was CD8+ T cells sorted from blood, obtained at week 0. Receptors originate from a human donor with alopecia areata.

This clone has just a few counts. The CDR3 region has the DNA TGTGCCAGCAGCCAAGAGGGGTCGGATTACAATGAGCAGTTCTTC. It specifies CASSQEGSDYNEQFF. The chain couples TRBV4-2 to TRBJ2-1, with D unclear. The germline V gene encodes CDR1 LGHNA and CDR2 YNFKEQ. V shed 0 bases and J shed 4 bases, with 10 bases lying between them. This CDR3 region has 15 residues.

The CDR3, as DNA: TGCAGCGTTGAGGGCGGGGGAAATGCCGGGGAGCTGTTTTTT. Translating gives CSVEGGGNAGELFF. The gene calls are TRBV29-1 and TRBJ2-2; the match to TRBD2 covers 7 bases. The germline CDR1 and CDR2 sequences are SQVTM and ANQGSEA. This CDR3 has 14 residues. The V and J ends lost 3 bases and 6 bases, in that order; junction bases with no gene match: 7.

This chain connects TRBV6-5 to TRBJ1-1; D uncertain. Trimming stripped 7 bases from V and 1 base from J, with 16 bases between. This CDR3 region has 15 residues. CDR1 MNHEY and CDR2 SVGAGI come from the germline V gene. The CDR3: CASMFSLDWNTEAFF. CDR3 nucleotide sequence: TGTGCCAGCATGTTCTCCCTCGACTGGAACACTGAAGCTTTCTTT.

V usage is TRBV18 and J usage is TRBJ1-2, with 7 positions matching TRBD1. CDR1 and CDR2 from the germline V gene are KGHSH and LQKENI. The length of the CDR3 is 15 residues. V trimming: 3 bases; J trimming: 3 bases; junction bases outside the gene matches: 7. CDR3 nucleotide sequence: TGTGCCAGCTCACCCCGCGACAGGGCGGACTATGGCTACACCTTC. It is translated as CASSPRDRADYGYTF.

This chain links TRBV7-9 with TRBJ1-6, with a tentative D call TRBD1 (6 bases). This CDR3 is built from 17 residues. Between the trimmed V and J ends, which lost 5 bases and 0 bases, there was a span of 14 bases. Germline V gives CDR1 SEHNR, CDR2 FQNEAQ (reference sequence). The CDR3 DNA reads TGTGCCAGCAGCCCAGGACAGCTACGCTCCTATAATTCACCCCTCCACTTT. It codes for CASSPGQLRSYNSPLHF.

The chain carries TRBV6-5 and TRBJ1-2; 8 bases are shared with TRBD1. Germline CDR1 is MNHEY and CDR2 is SVGAGI. Unmatched junction bases numbered 13, after V lost 9 bases and J lost 7 bases. The CDR3 contains 14 residues. The CDR3 loop is CASTPAGGSLGYTF. In DNA, the CDR3 is TGTGCCAGTACTCCCGCAGGGGGCTCCCTTGGCTACACCTTC.

The chain recombines TRBV29-1 with TRBJ1-4; D ambiguous. The CDR3 covers 16 residues. CDR1 is SQVTM and CDR2 is ANQGSEA in the germline V gene. Trimming took off 2 bases at V and 0 bases at J, with 13 bases between the two ends. CDR3 in amino acids: CSVELGFSATNEKLFF. The CDR3 DNA follows: TGCAGCGTTGAATTGGGTTTTTCCGCAACTAATGAAAAACTGTTTTTT.

This chain links TRBV29-1 with TRBJ2-6; TRBD1 matches 9 bases. Germline lookup yields CDR1 SQVTM and CDR2 ANQGSEA. The ends lost 5 bases at V and 3 bases at J; junction bases unmatched: 5. This CDR3 spans 15 amino acids. CDR3 sequence: CSVTGGIGGANVLTF. In DNA form, the CDR3 reads TGCAGCGTTACAGGGGGCATTGGTGGGGCCAACGTCCTGACTTTC. The full variable domain, with the rest looked up from reference TRBV29-1 and TRBJ2-6, is SAVISQKPSRDICQRGTSLTIQCQVDSQVTMMFWYRQQPGQSLTLIATANQGSEATYESGFVIDKFPISRPNLTFSTLTVSNMSPEDSSIYLCSVTGGIGGANVLTFGAGSRLTVL.

The chain is built from TRBV6-5 and TRBJ2-7; no clear D. V lost 4 bases, J lost 2 bases, and 9 bases lay in between. The CDR3 length is 13 residues. Germline CDR1 and CDR2: MNHEY and SVGAGI. The CDR3 is CASSSGWAYEQYF. DNA of the CDR3: TGTGCCAGCAGTTCTGGATGGGCCTACGAGCAGTACTTC.

The V and J genes are TRBV7-9 and TRBJ2-1, with D perhaps matching TRBD2 (5 bases). V lost 10 bases and J 4 bases, leaving 8 bases between the germline ends. Germline V gene lookup returns CDR1 SEHNR and CDR2 FQNEAQ (reference sequence). This CDR3 is 11 amino acids long. CDR3 sequence reads: CATDFYNEQFF. The CDR3 nucleotides are TGTGCCACGGACTTTTACAATGAGCAGTTCTTC.

This clone was seen just once. The chain has TRBV7-9 and TRBJ2-7; perhaps TRBD2 as D (7 bases). V lost 6 bases, J lost 2 bases, and 17 bases lay in between. Germline-derived CDR1 and CDR2 are SEHNR and FQNEAQ (reference sequence). The CDR3 contains 15 residues. CDR3 sequence: CASSPRAGATYEQYF. In nucleotides, the CDR3 is TGTGCCAGCAGTCCCCGGGCGGGGGCCACCTACGAGCAGTACTTC.

In its sample, this clone was seen a few times. The chain combines TRBV5-6 with TRBJ1-6; no definite D call. The length of the CDR3 is 14 residues. Germline V gene sequence: CDR1 SGHDT, CDR2 YYEEEE. Trimming shortened V by 4 bases and J by 6 bases, and 11 bases separated the two germline ends. The DNA of the CDR3 is TGTGCCAGCAGCCACGGAACACTTAATTCACCCCTCCACTTT. Amino acid sequence: CASSHGTLNSPLHF.